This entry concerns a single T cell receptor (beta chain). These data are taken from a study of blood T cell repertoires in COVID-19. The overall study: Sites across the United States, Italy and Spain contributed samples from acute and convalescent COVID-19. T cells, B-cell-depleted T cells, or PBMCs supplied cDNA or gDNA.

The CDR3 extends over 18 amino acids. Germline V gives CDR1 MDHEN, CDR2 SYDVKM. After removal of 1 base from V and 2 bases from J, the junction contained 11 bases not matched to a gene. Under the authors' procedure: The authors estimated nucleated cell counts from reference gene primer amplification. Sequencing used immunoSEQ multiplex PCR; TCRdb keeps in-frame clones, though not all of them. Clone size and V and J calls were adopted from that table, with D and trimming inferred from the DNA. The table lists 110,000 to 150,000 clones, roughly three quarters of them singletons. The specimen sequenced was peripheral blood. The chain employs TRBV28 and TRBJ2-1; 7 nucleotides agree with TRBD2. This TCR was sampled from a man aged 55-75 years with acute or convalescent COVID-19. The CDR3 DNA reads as TGTGCCAGCAGTTTATTGTCCTCAACTAGCGTCGCCTACAATGAGCAGTTCTTC. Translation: CASSLLSSTSVAYNEQFF.